These T cell receptor beta chains were read from a single sample in a study of T cell changes during pregnancy in multiple sclerosis. The protocol was immunoSEQ multiplex PCR, while the TCRdb copy is restricted to in-frame clones and leaves out a portion. The repertoire consists of approximately 84,000 clones, with nearly 95% occurring once and the leading ten covering more than 0.95%. The source was peripheral blood, collected in the second trimester of pregnancy. The receptor set was obtained from a female donor in good health, enrolled as a control in a pregnancy study. Both conserved end residues are part of each CDR3. The D gene is left open where the match is weak.

TRBV7-8,NA,TRBJ2-7,CASSLGGAAGVYEQYF,TGTGCCAGCAGCTTAGGGGGCGCCGCCGGCGTCTACGAGCAGTACTTC
TRBV4-1,NA,TRBJ1-4,CASSPGGGANEKLFF,TGCGCCAGCAGCCCTGGGGGGGGAGCTAATGAAAAACTGTTTTTT
TRBV7-6,NA,TRBJ2-7,CASSLASSEDEQYF,TGTGCCAGCAGCTTAGCGTCAAGCGAAGACGAGCAGTACTTC
TRBV11-2,NA,TRBJ2-2,CASTLNFGTGELFF,TGTGCCAGCACCTTGAATTTCGGGACCGGGGAGCTGTTTTTT
TRBV5-1,NA,TRBJ1-1,CASSTGRNTEAFF,TGCGCCAGCTCAACCGGGAGGAACACTGAAGCTTTCTTT
TRBV5-1,NA,TRBJ2-2,CASSLTTGTGELFF,TGCGCCAGCAGCTTAACCACCGGCACCGGGGAGCTGTTTTTT
TRBV5-4,TRBD1,TRBJ1-4,CASSLRGQGNEKLFF,TGTGCCAGCAGCTTGAGGGGACAGGGCAATGAAAAACTGTTTTTT
TRBV2,NA,TRBJ2-5,CASRPDLVMGTQYF,TGTGCCAGCAGGCCCGATCTAGTTATGGGGACCCAGTACTTC
TRBV7-2,NA,TRBJ1-5,CASSSSTGQPQHF,TGTGCCAGCAGCTCCTCGACGGGTCAGCCCCAGCATTTT
TRBV7-9,TRBD1,TRBJ2-7,CASSLPLPTGYYEQYF,TGTGCCAGCAGCTTGCCGCTCCCGACAGGGTACTACGAGCAGTACTTC
TRBV27,NA,TRBJ2-7,CASRKIAVTYEQYF,TGTGCCAGCAGGAAAATAGCGGTAACCTACGAGCAGTACTTC
TRBV28,NA,TRBJ1-5,CASSPNTVGTRPQHF,TGTGCCAGCAGTCCGAACACAGTGGGGACTAGGCCCCAGCATTTT
TRBV27,TRBD1,TRBJ2-7,CASRIGTGPLKYEQYF,TGTGCCAGCAGAATCGGGACAGGCCCTCTCAAGTACGAGCAGTACTTC
TRBV27,NA,TRBJ2-7,CASSLSPSYEQYF,TGTGCCAGCAGTTTATCACCTAGCTACGAGCAGTACTTC
TRBV19,TRBD1,TRBJ1-2,CASSIRDRKIYTF,TGTGCCAGTAGTATCCGGGACAGGAAAATCTACACCTTC
TRBV9,TRBD2,TRBJ2-5,CASSGVVLPGLAAETQYF,TGTGCCAGCAGCGGAGTCGTACTGCCGGGACTAGCTGCGGAGACCCAGTACTTC